Sequencing of this TCR beta chain was carried out in a study of cytomegalovirus exposure and HLA in healthy donors. Overall study findings and caveats: One variant, a missense change in DCLRE1C, was linked in a later analysis to TCR beta V- and J-gene trimming.

V shed 5 bases and J 1 base; nucleotides not matched to a gene: 3. The CDR3 length is 14 residues. Germline V gene data show CDR1 as SGHNT and CDR2 as YENEEA. With respect to this clone: Antigen specificity is unknown.

PCR primers comprised 60 Vbeta and 13 Jbeta primers. Produced via immunoSEQ multiplex PCR; TCRdb's table is partial and in-frame only. In the table there are under 200,000 clones, around 80% of which are singletons. The source of this sequence is a woman aged 18 to 35 in good health and CMV-seronegative. The specimen was PBMCs. This chain joins TRBV11-3 and TRBJ1-1; TRBD1 matches at 8 bases. The CDR3 here is CASSKGQGNTEAFF. The CDR3 DNA reads as TGTGCCAGCAGCAAAGGACAGGGGAACACTGAAGCTTTCTTT.